Here is one T cell receptor (beta chain) with its context. The data originate from a study of blood T cell repertoires in COVID-19. About the research overall: Acute and convalescent COVID-19 samples came from the United States, Italy and Spain. The analysed material was cDNA or gDNA that came from T cells, B-cell-depleted T cells, or PBMCs.

This CDR3 is 13 amino acids long. Germline loops: CDR1 SGHNT, CDR2 YYREEE (reference sequence). V was trimmed by 2 bases and J by 0 bases, leaving 5 bases between them. In the original workflow: The assay estimated nucleated cells by amplifying reference gene primers. TCRdb's copy holds only in-frame clones and misses some; the assay was immunoSEQ multiplex PCR. The DNA gave D and trimming, while V, J and clone size come from that table. The sample yields about 160,000 clones, approximately 82% seen once. Sequencing was carried out using peripheral blood. The V call is TRBV5-4, the J call TRBJ1-2; D is undetermined. This clonotype originated in a woman older than 75 with acute or convalescent COVID-19. The CDR3 here is CASSLGANYGYTF. CDR3 nucleotide sequence: TGTGCCAGCAGCTTAGGAGCTAACTATGGCTACACCTTC.